This entry describes one T cell receptor beta chain. Different DNA sequences within this sample yield the same CDR3. Profiled with immunoSEQ multiplex PCR; TCRdb holds only in-frame clones, not every one. The sample consists of millions of clones, about 94% of them appearing once. The sample belongs to a study of shared clonotypes between healthy human individuals. Study context: CD4 naive and CD4 memory each took three plates per donor, while CD8 naive took two and CD8 memory one.

CD45RO-negative CD8 cells positively selected for CCR7 made up the naive population, which excluded terminally differentiated effector memory CD45RA+ cells. Sequenced input: naive CD8+ T cells sorted from blood. The TCR originated in a man aged 18 to 30 in good health.

The CDR3, as DNA: TGTGCCAGCAGCTCTAGCGGGAGCTCCTACGAGCAGTACTTC. As protein: CASSSSGSSYEQYF. The V call is TRBV13, the J call TRBJ2-7, with 10 bases fitting TRBD2. Germline-derived CDR1 and CDR2 are PRHDT and FYEKMQ (reference sequence). Trimming at V came to 4 bases and at J to 0 bases, leaving 0 bases not matched to a gene. This CDR3 region has 14 residues.